Listed below are T cell receptor beta chains from one sample, sequenced in a study of identical twins. TCRdb re-analysed the 5' RACE reads in MiXCR, keeping a single row per CDR3 protein. The sample carries 400,000 to 550,000 distinct CDR3 sequences, around 24% recorded once. The sample was also reused in another study, on T cells expressing NK-cell markers.

Sequencing used CD4+ T cells sorted from blood. These receptors all stem from a woman aged 18-29 years in good health. CDR3s include the opening cysteine and the closing phenylalanine or tryptophan. D genes are given only for firm matches. Expanded clones get a size class; other rows say once, few or many, or leave the size out.

cdr3_nt | cdr3_aa | j_call | clone_size | v_call | d_call
TGCGCCAGCAGCTTACAGGGAGGAGAAGCCGGGGAGCTGTTTTTT | CASSLQGGEAGELFF | TRBJ2-2 | few | TRBV5-1 | -
TGTGCCAGCAGCCGAGAGGACTGGACGACGCAGTATTTT | CASSREDWTTQYF | TRBJ2-3 | few | TRBV7-7 | -
TGTGCCAGCAGCAGGACAGGGCGACACACTGAAGCTTTCTTT | CASSRTGRHTEAFF | TRBJ1-1 | - | TRBV12-3/TRBV12-4 | TRBD1
TGTGCCACCAGCATGGGTAGCGATGAGCAGTTCTTC | CATSMGSDEQFF | TRBJ2-1 | few | TRBV15 | -
TGTGCCAGCAGTTTCGCAGGGACGGACACTGAAGCTTTCTTT | CASSFAGTDTEAFF | TRBJ1-1 | few | TRBV12-3/TRBV12-4 | -
TGTGCCAGCAGCTTATGGGGGAGGGACACCAAAAACATTCAGTACTTC | CASSLWGRDTKNIQYF | TRBJ2-4 | - | TRBV7-3 | -
TGTGCCACCAGCTTCCGACTGAGCAGGGGCGGCGAGCAGTTCTTC | CATSFRLSRGGEQFF | TRBJ2-1 | few | TRBV15 | -
TGTGCCACCAGTGACTCCCCTTACAATGAGCAGTTCTTC | CATSDSPYNEQFF | TRBJ2-1 | - | TRBV24-1 | -
TGCAGTACCCCGGGTTTGAGTAACTATGGCTACACCTTC | CSTPGLSNYGYTF | TRBJ1-2 | few | TRBV20-1 | -
TGTGCCAGCAGTTTCCCCGGCGGGGGGGGTTTGCACGAGCAGTACTTC | CASSFPGGGGLHEQYF | TRBJ2-7 | - | TRBV6-5 | TRBD2
TGTGCCAGCAGCGTAATGTCGCAGGGGGCCAACACTGAAGCTTTCTTT | CASSVMSQGANTEAFF | TRBJ1-1 | - | TRBV9 | TRBD1
TGTGCCACCAGTTTGGGGGCCGACAATGAAAAACTGTTTTTT | CATSLGADNEKLFF | TRBJ1-4 | - | TRBV10-3 | -
TGTGCCAGCAGCCCAACAGGGTTAGGCACCGGGGAGCTGTTTTTT | CASSPTGLGTGELFF | TRBJ2-2 | few | TRBV7-2 | -
TGTGCCAGCAGCTGGAGCTGGGACGCTAACTATGGCTACACCTTC | CASSWSWDANYGYTF | TRBJ1-2 | few | TRBV11-2 | -
TGCAGCGTTGGTGGCAGCAACTACGAGCAGTACTTC | CSVGGSNYEQYF | TRBJ2-7 | - | TRBV29-1 | -
TGTGCCAGCAGAACAGAGACCGCTGGGGCCAACGTCCTGACTTTC | CASRTETAGANVLTF | TRBJ2-6 | few | TRBV12-3/TRBV12-4 | -
TGTGCCACGACGGACAGCCCAAACTATGGCTACACCTTC | CATTDSPNYGYTF | TRBJ1-2 | few | TRBV6-2/TRBV6-3 | -
TGCAGTGCTAGAGATCTAAACCAAGAGACCCAGTACTTC | CSARDLNQETQYF | TRBJ2-5 | few | TRBV20-1 | -
TGTGCTAGCAGCTTCCCAGGGGGCAATGAGCAGTTCTTC | CASSFPGGNEQFF | TRBJ2-1 | - | TRBV7-7 | TRBD1